The sequence of this T cell receptor (beta chain) was determined in a study of blood T cell repertoires in COVID-19. Overall study: PBMCs, B-cell-depleted T cells, or T cells provided the cDNA or gDNA that made up the material.

The CDR3 spans 17 residues. V gave up 5 bases and J gave up 1 base; unmatched junction bases: 6. Per the germline V gene, CDR1 is SGHNT and CDR2 is YENEEA. How the authors handled the data: Reference gene primers were amplified, and this amplification served to estimate nucleated cell counts. The protocol was immunoSEQ multiplex PCR, while the TCRdb copy is restricted to in-frame clones and leaves out a portion. V and J calls and clone size come straight from that table; D and trimming were deduced from the DNA. Among approximately 38,000 clones listed, 87% were seen once. The clonotype originates from a human donor in a cohort sampled during active COVID-19. The sample consisted of peripheral blood. The V call is TRBV11-3, the J call TRBJ2-6; 9 bases map to TRBD1. The CDR3 reads CASSPGQGSSGANVLTF. The CDR3 nucleotides read TGTGCCAGCAGCCCCGGACAGGGGAGTTCTGGGGCCAACGTCCTGACTTTC.